This T cell receptor beta chain emerged from a study of technical replicates of blood from a handful of donors listed by TCRdb under 2017. This clone was counted once. The clone's antigen remains unknown. No much larger clone exists at a distance of one base, and base qualities are not known. V lost 9 bases and J lost 1 base; the stretch between them is 12 bases long. In the germline V gene (reference sequence), CDR1 corresponds to SEHNR and CDR2 to FQNEAQ. From the cysteine up to the phenylalanine, the CDR3 has a length of 13 residues. The only DNA kept is the CDR3, 39 bases in frame from the first base. The library was made by the immunoSEQ multiplex PCR assay. TCRdb took over this immuneACCESS table, retaining in-frame rearrangements with V and J assigned. Such tables are incomplete; in checked studies, under half of the missing clones stem from an unresolved V gene, and the remainder is unexplained. The sample table records approximately 100,000 clones; 90% to 97% of these occur just once. Roughly 0.2% of the sample goes to the ten largest clones.

The sequenced material came from T cells isolated from PBMCs. Recombination joined TRBV7-9 with TRBJ1-2, and possibly TRBD1, on 5 matching bases. The clonotype originates from a human donor in good health. The DNA sequence is given as TGTGCCAGGGAGGGACTCCTTAACTATGGCTACACCTTC. Translated, this gives CAREGLLNYGYTF.